What follows are 12 T cell receptor beta chains derived from one specimen sequenced in a study of regulatory T cells in long-lasting Graves disease. Arm-PCR with iRepertoire HTBI primers amplified the CDR3 regions for these TCR beta libraries. TCRdb passed the multiplex PCR reads through MiXCR, listing each CDR3 protein once. The table records hundreds of thousands of distinct CDR3 sequences, approximately 15% of them present only once. Time point defined: newly diagnosed GD, antithyroid drugs for less than 3 months. Extracted PBMC RNA gave rise to the TCR library. These records were also assigned to another study, of T cells in Graves' hyperthyroidism and ophthalmopathy.

This sample comprised peripheral blood mononuclear cells (PBMCs), obtained at new diagnosis, from a patient treated with antithyroid drugs. Receptor source: a man aged 40-50 years with Graves disease.

This clonotype occurred many times. V is TRBV18 and J is TRBJ2-1; possibly TRBD1 for D (5 bases). The V gene lost 6 bases and the J gene lost 7 bases, with 7 bases spanning the gap. Germline V gene lookup returns CDR1 KGHSH and CDR2 LQKENI. This CDR3 is 11 amino acids long. In DNA form, the CDR3 reads TGTGCCAGCTCGAAGGGGAATGAGCAGTTCTTC. Translated: CASSKGNEQFF.

This clonotype was counted many times. The rearrangement joins TRBV5-1 to TRBJ1-2; no reliable D call. Looked up from germline, CDR1 is SGHRS and CDR2 is YFSETQ. This CDR3 comprises 14 residues. V lost 0 bases, J lost 4 bases, and 10 bases lay in between. Here the CDR3 reads CASSLDYRTYGYTF. The DNA of the CDR3 is TGCGCCAGCAGCTTGGACTACAGAACCTATGGCTACACCTTC.

The V call is TRBV7-3, the J call TRBJ2-3; D gene ambiguous. Germline lookup yields CDR1 SGHTA and CDR2 FQGTGA. Trimming took 7 bases from V and 6 from J, leaving 14 bases between them. This CDR3 has 13 residues. The CDR3 coding sequence is TGTGCCAGCACCCCAGGAGTGTTGGATACGCAGTATTTT. Translated: CASTPGVLDTQYF.

DNA for the CDR3: TGTGCCAGCAGCGTAGGGCCTGACGGGTCGAACACTGAAGCTTTCTTT. Its translation: CASSVGPDGSNTEAFF. The rearrangement links TRBV9 to TRBJ1-1; no reliable D call. Germline V CDR1 and CDR2: SGDLS, YYNGEE. The CDR3 has 16 amino acids. Trimming took off 0 bases at V and 1 base at J, with 13 bases between the two ends.

This clonotype has ten or more counts. The J gene is TRBJ2-3, the V gene TRBV5-1; 9 bases fit TRBD2. The CDR3 length is 16 residues. The germline gives CDR1 SGHRS, CDR2 YFSETQ. The V segment lost 4 bases and the J segment 0 bases; nucleotides outside the gene matches: 6. The CDR3 DNA reads as TGCGCCAGCAGCCCCGCGGGGGGGACGAGCACAGATACGCAGTATTTT. As protein: CASSPAGGTSTDTQYF.

Ten or more counts support this clonotype. This rearrangement joins TRBV28 to TRBJ2-2; D may correspond to TRBD1 or TRBD2 (6 bases each). Germline CDR1 MDHEN, CDR2 SYDVKM. V lost 7 bases and J 6 bases, leaving 18 bases between the germline ends. This CDR3 contains 15 residues. CDR3 region: CASTMMGGASGELFF. DNA of the CDR3: TGTGCCAGCACAATGATGGGGGGCGCGTCCGGGGAGCTGTTTTTT.

This clonotype was observed many times. V gene TRBV27 combines with J gene TRBJ2-7, with a weak D call TRBD1 (6 bases). Between the trimmed V and J ends, which lost 4 bases and 3 bases, there was a span of 16 bases. Per germline, CDR1 MNHEY and CDR2 SMNVEV (reference sequence). This CDR3 comprises 15 residues. The CDR3 DNA reads TGTGCCAGCAGTTCCTATGGACAGCAGGACTACGAGCAGTACTTC. Its protein is CASSSYGQQDYEQYF.

This clonotype occurred many times. The CDR3 coding sequence is TGTGCCAGCAGCGGACGGAGCTACGAGCAGTACTTC. Protein product: CASSGRSYEQYF. The chain joins TRBV11-1 to TRBJ2-7; D not resolved. V was shortened by 5 bases and J by 3 bases, with 8 bases between the two germline ends. This CDR3 has 12 amino acids. Looked up from germline, CDR1 is SGHAT and CDR2 is FQDESV (reference sequence).

In its sample, this clonotype was seen many times. V gene TRBV24-1 combines with J gene TRBJ2-5; D is tentatively TRBD1 or TRBD2 (5 bases each). The CDR3 is made up of 16 amino acids. Germline lookup yields CDR1 KGHDR and CDR2 SFDVKD. V lost 4 bases and J 3 bases, leaving 17 bases between the germline ends. The CDR3 sequence is CATSDHSGRRKETQYF. In DNA form, the CDR3 reads TGTGCCACCAGTGACCATTCGGGACGGAGGAAAGAGACCCAGTACTTC.

Ten or more counts support this clonotype. The genes are TRBV28 and TRBJ2-4; D perhaps matches TRBD2 (5 bases). Deletions cut 3 bases from V and 9 bases from J, with 27 bases between. Per germline, CDR1 MDHEN and CDR2 SYDVKM. The CDR3 is 18 residues long. This CDR3 reads CASSLLIRGPRDFFIQYF. For the CDR3, the DNA is TGTGCCAGCAGTTTGCTTATACGAGGGCCGCGCGATTTTTTCATTCAGTACTTC.

At least ten counts were recorded for this clonotype. Just one base apart from a much larger clone, this may be a read error. The rearrangement uses TRBV2 and TRBJ1-1, with D possibly matching TRBD1 (5 bases). Germline V gives CDR1 SNHLY, CDR2 FYNNEI. The CDR3 contains 13 residues. Trimming shortened V by 3 bases and J by 1 base, and 6 bases separated the two germline ends. CDR3 sequence: CASSERGNTEAFF. DNA of the CDR3: TGTGCCAGCAGTGAGAGGGGGAACACTGAAGCTTTCTTT. Supplemented by reference TRBV2 and TRBJ1-1, the full variable domain reads EPEVTQTPSHQVTQMGQEVILRCVPISNHLYFYWYRQILGQKVEFLVSFYNNEISEKSEIFDDQFSVERPDGSNFTLKIRSTKLEDSAMYFCASSERGNTEAFFGQGTRLTVV.

Many counts were recorded for this clonotype. This chain connects TRBV7-2 to TRBJ1-4; D might be TRBD1 (5 bases). Germline V gene lookup returns CDR1 SGHTA and CDR2 FQGNSA. V was shortened by 6 bases and J by 5 bases, with 10 bases between the two germline ends. CDR3 length equals 13 residues. The CDR3 reads CASSSGGNEKLFF. As DNA, the CDR3 is TGTGCCAGCAGTTCGGGGGGGAATGAAAAACTGTTTTTT.